This TCR beta chain was sequenced during a study of cytomegalovirus exposure and HLA in healthy donors. The PCR made use of 60 Vbeta and 13 Jbeta primers. Profiled with immunoSEQ multiplex PCR; TCRdb holds only in-frame clones, not every one. Of 150,000 to 200,000 clones detected, around 83% appear once; the ten largest clones hold 7% to 9.5%. With V trimmed by 1 base and J by 3 bases, 9 bases remained unmatched. This CDR3 has 17 amino acids. CDR1 is MNHNS and CDR2 is SASEGT in the germline V gene. The clonotype originates from a male donor in good health and CMV-seropositive. The chain joins TRBV6-1 to TRBJ1-5; 7 nucleotides align to TRBD1. Sequenced material: PBMCs. The CDR3 DNA is TGTGCCAGCAGTGAAGTCGGGGCTGGGACAGTCAATCAGCCCCAGCATTTT. Translating it yields CASSEVGAGTVNQPQHF.